These 27 T cell receptor beta chains were all obtained from the same sample, sequenced in a study of response to subunit inactivated influenza vaccine. TCRdb reprocessed the RT-PCR reads via MiXCR and lists one record per CDR3 protein. Of more than 500,000 distinct CDR3 sequences in the sample, 11% were seen once. These data are also associated with another study on T cells expressing NK-cell markers. According to that study: Generation of TCR beta cDNA was performed by 5'RACE template switching incorporating UMIs.

Sequencing was performed on PBMCs from blood, taken on the day of vaccination. The receptors come from a man in his forties or fifties who received an inactivated influenza vaccine.

Details on this clonotype: A read error is possible here, since a much larger clone lies one base away. The rearrangement links TRBV11-2 to TRBJ2-5; no clear D gene. Trimming stripped 6 bases from V and 0 bases from J, with 2 bases between. The CDR3 is 11 residues long. Germline CDR1 is SGHAT and CDR2 is FQNNGV. This CDR3 is CASRHQETQYF. The CDR3 DNA sequence: TGTGCCAGCAGACACCAAGAGACCCAGTACTTC.

The rearrangement links TRBV20-1 to TRBJ1-5, with D possibly matching TRBD1 (5 bases). The V end was cut by 0 bases, the J end by 4 bases, with 16 bases between. The CDR3 covers 16 residues. Germline V gives CDR1 DFQATT, CDR2 SNEGSKA (reference sequence). The CDR3 bases are TGCAGTGCTAGAGATCCTATCGACAGATTTAATCAGCCCCAGCATTTT. It translates to CSARDPIDRFNQPQHF.

Concerning this clonotype itself: At one of its ends the junction is not consistent with the germline gene, which may arise from a read error. CDR3 sequence: CTSSLVALGGGSPLHF. CDR3 sequence (DNA): TGTACCAGCAGCTTAGTAGCCCTAGGTGGCGGGTCACCCCTCCACTTT. The chain links TRBV11-2 to TRBJ1-6; D is ambiguous. Germline V CDR1 and CDR2: SGHAT, FQNNGV. There are 16 residues in the CDR3.

There are many counts of this clonotype. This chain connects TRBV20-1 to TRBJ2-1; the D is unclear. Between the trimmed V and J ends, which lost 4 bases and 0 bases, there was a span of 16 bases. Germline CDR1 DFQATT, CDR2 SNEGSKA (reference sequence). The CDR3 length is 16 residues. The CDR3 sequence is CSAIDRAGTSYNEQFF. As DNA, the CDR3 is TGCAGTGCTATCGATCGCGCCGGAACCTCCTACAATGAGCAGTTCTTC.

J is TRBJ1-4 and V is TRBV6-1; D not resolved. CDR1 is MNHNS, CDR2 SASEGT, per germline. This CDR3 comprises 12 residues. The CDR3 bases are TGTTCCGCATCAACCCGCACCGAAAAACTGTTTTTT. It encodes CSASTRTEKLFF.

The chain joins TRBV12-3 or TRBV12-4 to TRBJ1-2, with 11 positions matching TRBD1. With V trimmed by 5 bases and J by 8 bases, 10 bases remained unmatched. CDR3 length: 15 residues. CDR3 sequence reads: CASSPGTGGRWGYTF. DNA of the CDR3: TGTGCCAGCAGTCCCGGGACAGGGGGGCGTTGGGGCTACACCTTC.

The chain uses TRBV7-6 and TRBJ2-3, with 13 bases fitting TRBD2. CDR1 and CDR2 (germline): SGHVS, FNYEAQ. Unmatched junction bases numbered 8, after V lost 5 bases and J lost 0 bases. CDR3 length: 18 residues. The CDR3 coding sequence is TGTGCCAGCAGCCAAGGGACTAGCGGGGACATTAGCACAGATACGCAGTATTTT. Residues: CASSQGTSGDISTDTQYF.

This clonotype was recorded many times. V gene TRBV12-3 or TRBV12-4 combines with J gene TRBJ2-1; 11 bases map to TRBD2. This CDR3 is 17 amino acids long. V gave up 3 bases and J gave up 5 bases; unmatched junction bases: 9. CDR3 nucleotides: TGTGCCAGCAGTTTCCCCCCCGGGACTAGCGGAAACAATGAGCAGTTCTTC. It specifies CASSFPPGTSGNNEQFF.

CDR3 bases: TGCAGCGTCGCGGACATCTCTCCCAACTATGGCTACACCTTC. Residues: CSVADISPNYGYTF. The V and J genes are TRBV29-1 and TRBJ1-2, with D possibly TRBD1 on 5 matching bases. Germline V lookup: CDR1 SQVTM, CDR2 ANQGSEA. The CDR3 runs to 14 residues. Trimming removed 6 bases at V and 2 bases at J, with 16 bases between.

This clonotype was picked up many times. J is TRBJ2-7 and V is TRBV28, with 8 positions matching TRBD1. Germline V gives CDR1 MDHEN, CDR2 SYDVKM. The CDR3 spans 14 residues. Unmatched junction bases numbered 9, after V lost 5 bases and J lost 6 bases. Here the CDR3 DNA reads TGTGCCAGCAGTCCGGACAGGGTCTCGTTCGAGCAGTACTTC. Translated: CASSPDRVSFEQYF.

The V gene is TRBV6-1, the J gene TRBJ1-5; possibly TRBD1 for D (6 bases). There are 14 residues in the CDR3. The germline V gene has CDR1 MNHNS and CDR2 SASEGT. The ends were cut back, 4 bases at V and 6 bases at J, with 13 bases in the middle. The CDR3 region has the DNA TGTGCCAGCAGTGGGACAGTCGGTCCTCAGCCCCAGCATTTT. It yields the protein CASSGTVGPQPQHF.

This chain joins TRBV12-3 or TRBV12-4 and TRBJ2-6; 9 bases match TRBD1. Unmatched junction bases numbered 8, after V lost 4 bases and J lost 1 base. The length of the CDR3 is 18 residues. CDR3 protein: CASSSLQGARSGANVLTF. In DNA, the CDR3 is TGTGCCAGCAGTTCCCTACAGGGGGCAAGGTCTGGGGCCAACGTCCTGACTTTC.

The chain has TRBV7-2 and TRBJ2-3; possible D gene TRBD1, 5 bases. The CDR3 has 14 amino acids. The germline V gene encodes CDR1 SGHTA and CDR2 FQGNSA. The V gene lost 1 base and the J gene lost 2 bases, with 7 bases spanning the gap. In nucleotides, the CDR3 is TGTGCCAGCAGCTTAGACAGGTTCACAGATACGCAGTATTTT. Translated: CASSLDRFTDTQYF. The full variable domain, rest sourced from reference TRBV7-2 and TRBJ2-3, is GAGVSQSPSNKVTEKGKDVELRCDPISGHTALYWYRQSLGQGLEFLIYFQGNSAPDKSGLPSDRFSAERTGGSVSTLTIQRTQQEDSAVYLCASSLDRFTDTQYFGPGTRLTVL.

This clonotype was seen only a few times. The chain combines TRBV27 with TRBJ2-1; D assignment may be TRBD1 or TRBD2 (5 bases each). The germline gives CDR1 MNHEY, CDR2 SMNVEV (reference sequence). CDR3 length equals 13 residues. V was pared by 5 bases and J by 7 bases, with 12 bases between. The CDR3 DNA sequence: TGTGCCAGCAGTAGAGGGACCCTGAATGAGCAGTTCTTC. Encoded protein: CASSRGTLNEQFF.

J is TRBJ2-7 and V is TRBV5-1; D remains unclear. V was cut by 4 bases and J by 4 bases, with 15 bases left in between. This CDR3 spans 14 amino acids. The germline V gene encodes CDR1 SGHRS and CDR2 YFSETQ. The CDR3 loop reads CASSPRFGAYEQYF. CDR3 nucleotides: TGCGCCAGCAGCCCCCGGTTCGGTGCTTACGAGCAGTACTTC.

This clonotype was seen a few times. This sequence joins TRBV4-2 and TRBJ2-1; 12 bases match TRBD2. CDR3 length equals 18 residues. Germline CDR1 LGHNA, CDR2 YNFKEQ. V shed 0 bases, J shed 8 bases, and the junction held 11 bases outside the gene matches. CDR3 in amino acids: CASSQETSGSRFLDEQFF. The CDR3 DNA reads as TGTGCCAGCAGCCAAGAGACTAGCGGGAGCAGATTCTTAGATGAGCAGTTCTTC.

V usage is TRBV6-2 or TRBV6-3 and J usage is TRBJ2-7; 11 bases are shared with TRBD2. The germline gives CDR1 MNHEY, CDR2 SVGEGT. After removal of 6 bases from V and 4 bases from J, the junction contained 8 bases not matched to a gene. CDR3 length: 15 residues. The CDR3 spells CASRQLAGGGYEQYF. For the CDR3, the DNA is TGTGCCAGCAGACAGCTAGCGGGAGGAGGATACGAGCAGTACTTC.

The V call is TRBV7-2, the J call TRBJ2-5, with 7 bases that match TRBD2. The CDR3 covers 16 residues. The germline V gene has CDR1 SGHTA and CDR2 FQGNSA. After removal of 1 base from V and 1 base from J, the junction contained 6 bases not matched to a gene. The DNA for the CDR3 is TGTGCCAGCAGCTTAGTTGTGGGGAGGGGCCAAGAGACCCAGTACTTC. Translation: CASSLVVGRGQETQYF.

The chain couples TRBV10-3 to TRBJ2-2; D is possibly TRBD1 (6 bases). The CDR3 is 16 residues long. V gave up 6 bases and J gave up 2 bases, with 16 bases separating them. CDR1 and CDR2 (germline): ENHRY, SYGVKD. The CDR3 DNA reads as TGTGCCATCAGCAACACAGGGACCCTTAACACCGGGGAGCTGTTTTTT. Protein: CAISNTGTLNTGELFF.

This clonotype appeared a few times. The genes are TRBV14 and TRBJ1-5, with TRBD1 matching over 10 bases. The ends lost 4 bases at V and 1 base at J; junction bases unmatched: 7. The CDR3 is 17 residues long. Germline V lookup: CDR1 SGHDN, CDR2 FVKESK. The CDR3 sequence: CASSLRDRGRSNQPQHF. CDR3 coding DNA: TGTGCCAGCAGCCTCCGGGACAGGGGTCGCAGCAATCAGCCCCAGCATTTT.

The J gene is TRBJ2-7, the V gene TRBV19, with D tentatively TRBD2 (6 bases). CDR1 is LNHDA and CDR2 is SQIVND in the germline V gene (reference sequence). Trimming shortened V by 6 bases and J by 4 bases, and 19 bases separated the two germline ends. This CDR3 is 15 amino acids long. CDR3 coding DNA: TGTGCCAGTAGAACGCCCACGGGAGCCTTTTACGAGCAGTACTTC. Translated: CASRTPTGAFYEQYF.

This clonotype has just a few counts. This rearrangement joins TRBV6-2 or TRBV6-3 to TRBJ2-1; D is undetermined. V was clipped by 2 bases and J by 7 bases, with 6 bases between them. The CDR3 is made up of 12 amino acids. The germline V gene has CDR1 MNHEY and CDR2 SVGEGT. The CDR3 bases are TGTGCCAGCAGTTACACCATTAATGAGCAGTTCTTC. Amino acid sequence: CASSYTINEQFF.

This clonotype was seen many times. The rearrangement uses TRBV25-1 and TRBJ1-1; possible D gene TRBD1, 5 bases. The V end was cut by 1 base, the J end by 5 bases, with 11 bases between. This CDR3 contains 14 residues. Germline CDR1 MGHDK, CDR2 SYGVNS. The DNA of the CDR3 is TGTGCCAGCAGTGAATGGGGGGTAGGGACTGAAGCTTTCTTT. Translation gives CASSEWGVGTEAFF. Full variable domain (rest looked up from reference TRBV25-1 and TRBJ1-1): EADIYQTPRYLVIGTGKKITLECSQTMGHDKMYWYQQDPGMELHLIHYSYGVNSTEKGDLSSESTVSRIRTEHFPLTLESARPSHTSQYLCASSEWGVGTEAFFGQGTRLTVV.

The rearrangement uses TRBV28 and TRBJ2-7; D possibly corresponds to TRBD1 (5 bases). Deletions cut 5 bases from V and 3 bases from J, with 11 bases between. The CDR3 extends over 13 amino acids. Germline V CDR1 and CDR2: MDHEN, SYDVKM. The DNA of the CDR3 is TGTGCCAGCAGTGCCAGGGATATCTACGAGCAGTACTTC. As protein: CASSARDIYEQYF.

This chain joins TRBV5-1 and TRBJ1-1; TRBD1 might be the D (5 bases). V gave up 4 bases and J gave up 1 base, with 11 bases separating them. CDR3 length: 14 residues. In germline, CDR1 is SGHRS, CDR2 YFSETQ. As DNA, the CDR3 is TGCGCCAGCAGCCGAGGGGATCAGAACACTGAAGCTTTCTTT. Amino acid sequence: CASSRGDQNTEAFF.

A few counts support this clonotype. V and J are TRBV3-1 and TRBJ2-2, with D perhaps TRBD1 (5 bases). Germline V CDR1 and CDR2: LGHDT, YNNKEL (reference sequence). The CDR3 spans 16 residues. V lost 3 bases and J lost 0, with 11 bases in between. The DNA of the CDR3 is TGTGCCAGCAGCCACCGGACACACGCGAACACCGGGGAGCTGTTTTTT. Translation gives CASSHRTHANTGELFF.

This clonotype was found once. The chain is built from TRBV14 and TRBJ2-1, with 7 bases aligning to TRBD2. The CDR3 loop spans 16 amino acids. The V segment lost 3 bases and the J segment 1 base; nucleotides outside the gene matches: 6. Germline V gene data show CDR1 as SGHDN and CDR2 as FVKESK. As DNA, the CDR3 is TGTGCCAGCAGCCACCTAGCGGACCGATCCTACAATGAGCAGTTCTTC. Its translation is CASSHLADRSYNEQFF. Supplemented by reference TRBV14 and TRBJ2-1, the full variable domain reads EAGVTQFPSHSVIEKGQTVTLRCDPISGHDNLYWYRRVMGKEIKFLLHFVKESKQDESGMPNNRFLAERTGGTYSTLKVQPAELEDSGVYFCASSHLADRSYNEQFFGPGTRLTVL.